The 27 T cell receptor beta chains reported below all come from one sample, sequenced in a study of cytomegalovirus exposure and HLA in healthy donors. It was with 60 Vbeta and 13 Jbeta primers that the PCR ran. The assay was immunoSEQ multiplex PCR, and TCRdb's table has in-frame clones only and misses some. The table has 90,000 to 100,000 clones, about 80% seen once. The sample consisted of PBMCs. The receptors derive from a man aged 35 to 55 in good health and CMV-seronegative.

The V and J genes are TRBV18 and TRBJ1-4; 12 nucleotides align to TRBD1. The germline V gene encodes CDR1 KGHSH and CDR2 LQKENI. With V trimmed by 3 bases and J by 0 bases, 8 bases remained unmatched. The CDR3 runs 19 residues. The CDR3 nucleotides are TGTGCCAGCTCACCGAGGCCGGGACAGGGGGCATCAACTAATGAAAAACTGTTTTTT. Protein product: CASSPRPGQGASTNEKLFF.

The rearrangement uses TRBV11-3 and TRBJ2-1; 8 bases line up with TRBD2. This CDR3 is 15 amino acids long. CDR1 is SGHNT and CDR2 is YENEEA in the germline V gene. The V segment lost 3 bases and the J segment 5 bases; nucleotides outside the gene matches: 6. The CDR3 is CASSLGGGIDNEQFF. CDR3 DNA: TGTGCCAGCAGCTTGGGCGGGGGGATCGACAATGAGCAGTTCTTC.

The CDR3 region is CASRVTGTDEKLFF. DNA for the CDR3: TGTGCCAGCAGGGTGACAGGGACAGATGAAAAACTGTTTTTT. The chain carries TRBV6-5 and TRBJ1-4; 7 bases match TRBD1. With 6 bases clipped from V and 6 bases from J, the junction kept 7 bases outside the gene matches. The CDR3 length is 14 residues. Germline V gives CDR1 MNHEY, CDR2 SVGAGI.

CDR3 sequence: CASSIVSSSGAQHF. In DNA form, the CDR3 reads TGTGCCAGTAGTATTGTGAGTTCCTCAGGGGCCCAGCATTTT. V and J are TRBV19 and TRBJ1-5; perhaps TRBD1 as D (6 bases). Deletions cut 3 bases from V and 11 bases from J, with 17 bases between. Germline loops: CDR1 LNHDA, CDR2 SQIVND (reference sequence). The CDR3 is 14 residues long.

This sequence joins TRBV7-7 and TRBJ2-3, with TRBD2 as a possible D gene (5 bases). Trimming left V 6 bases short and J 14 bases short, with 15 bases between. The CDR3 consists of 11 residues. From germline, CDR1 is SSHAT and CDR2 FNYEAQ (reference sequence). CDR3 in amino acids: CASREVRPPYF. CDR3 DNA: TGTGCCAGCAGGGAGGTCAGACCCCCGTATTTT.

The chain combines TRBV7-2 with TRBJ1-5; 7 bases fit TRBD1. With V trimmed by 0 bases and J by 6 bases, 11 bases remained unmatched. The CDR3 has 17 amino acids. CDR1 and CDR2 from the germline V gene are SGHTA and FQGNSA. The CDR3: CASSLALGTGDGQPQHF. For the CDR3, the DNA is TGTGCCAGCAGCTTAGCGCTTGGTACAGGGGACGGTCAGCCCCAGCATTTT.

This sequence joins TRBV9 and TRBJ2-3; no clear D. Germline V CDR1 and CDR2: SGDLS, YYNGEE. The CDR3 consists of 15 residues. V shed 1 base and J shed 3 bases, with 12 bases lying between them. CDR3 nucleotides: TGTGCCAGCAGCGTAAGAGGTATTGGGACAGATACGCAGTATTTT. Protein product: CASSVRGIGTDTQYF.

This clone was detected only a few times. V usage is TRBV6-6 and J usage is TRBJ1-2; no reliable D call. V was cut by 5 bases and J by 4 bases, with 14 bases left in between. This CDR3 region has 14 residues. Germline V gene data show CDR1 as MNHNY and CDR2 as SVGAGI (reference sequence). CDR3 in amino acids: CASSRNQQIYGYTF. The CDR3, as DNA: TGTGCCAGCAGTCGTAATCAACAAATCTATGGCTACACCTTC.

The chain couples TRBV2 to TRBJ2-2; D gene unclear. The CDR3 is made up of 14 amino acids. The V end lost 7 bases, the J end lost 5 bases, and 14 bases lay between the germline ends. Germline V lookup: CDR1 SNHLY, CDR2 FYNNEI. The CDR3 DNA follows: TGTGCCAGCACCGCTTCTGAGAGGACCGGGGAGCTGTTTTTT. This encodes CASTASERTGELFF.

The chain uses TRBV10-3 and TRBJ2-1; 10 bases align to TRBD2. V gave up 6 bases and J gave up 9 bases; unmatched junction bases: 8. There are 14 residues in the CDR3. Per the germline V gene, CDR1 is ENHRY and CDR2 is SYGVKD. For the CDR3, the DNA is TGTGCCATCAGGTCGGGGACTAGCGACAGTGAGCAGTTCTTC. Its translation: CAIRSGTSDSEQFF.

The chain has TRBV6-6 and TRBJ1-5; no clear D gene. CDR3 length: 13 amino acids. Trimming took off 2 bases at V and 5 bases at J, with 7 bases between the two ends. CDR1 is MNHNY, CDR2 SVGAGI, per germline (reference sequence). The CDR3 region is CASSYAEDQPQHF. The CDR3 coding sequence is TGTGCCAGCAGTTACGCCGAGGATCAGCCCCAGCATTTT.

This chain uses TRBV4-1 with TRBJ2-7, with D possibly TRBD2 on 5 matching bases. V shed 2 bases and J shed 0 bases, with 11 bases lying between them. Germline V gives CDR1 MGHRA, CDR2 YSYEKL. The CDR3 is 15 residues long. The CDR3 here is CASSQLSASSYEQYF. The CDR3 DNA sequence: TGCGCCAGCAGCCAACTTAGCGCTAGCTCCTACGAGCAGTACTTC.

CDR3 region: CASSLAEGRNTEAFF. The CDR3 nucleotides are TGTGCCAGCAGTTTAGCGGAGGGTAGGAACACTGAAGCTTTCTTT. The chain links TRBV28 to TRBJ1-1; D is uncertain. Germline values: CDR1 MDHEN, CDR2 SYDVKM. The length of the CDR3 is 15 residues. Deletions cut 2 bases from V and 1 base from J, with 11 bases between.

This clone was recorded once. This chain connects TRBV5-5 to TRBJ1-2; a weak D match, TRBD1 (6 bases). Trimming cost V 0 bases and J 7 bases, with 16 bases left between them. CDR1 is SGHKS and CDR2 is YYEKEE in the germline V gene (reference sequence). The CDR3 runs 15 residues. The CDR3 region has the DNA TGTGCCAGCAGCTTGGTAAAGGGGGTGGCAGGTGGCTACACCTTC. It yields the protein CASSLVKGVAGGYTF. Combining the CDR3 with reference TRBV5-5 and TRBJ1-2 gives the whole variable domain DAGVTQSPTHLIKTRGQQVTLRCSPISGHKSVSWYQQVLGQGPQFIFQYYEKEERGRGNFPDRFSARQFPNYSSELNVNALLLGDSALYLCASSLVKGVAGGYTFGSGTRLTVV.

The rearrangement joins TRBV2 to TRBJ2-1; TRBD1 is a possible D gene (5 bases). Trimming shortened V by 6 bases and J by 9 bases, and 15 bases separated the two germline ends. This CDR3 is 13 amino acids long. Per germline, CDR1 SNHLY and CDR2 FYNNEI. In DNA form, the CDR3 reads TGTGCCAGCAGCTACACACCTAGGGGTGAGCAGTTCTTC. Its translation: CASSYTPRGEQFF.

The genes are TRBV18 and TRBJ2-3; a weak D match, TRBD1 (5 bases). Germline V gene lookup returns CDR1 KGHSH and CDR2 LQKENI. CDR3 length: 17 residues. Trimming removed 8 bases from V and 2 bases from J, with 23 bases in between. The CDR3 reads CASSTMGPGMTTDTQYF. Written as DNA, the CDR3 is TGTGCCAGCAGCACAATGGGTCCAGGGATGACCACAGATACGCAGTATTTT.

CDR3 nucleotide sequence: TGTGCCAGCAGCCCACGTCAGGTGGTCAACTATGGCTACACCTTC. Its protein is CASSPRQVVNYGYTF. This rearrangement joins TRBV9 to TRBJ1-2; D gene ambiguous. V was clipped by 4 bases and J by 2 bases, with 15 bases between them. Germline-derived CDR1 and CDR2 are SGDLS and YYNGEE. This CDR3 is 15 amino acids long.

The chain recombines TRBV30 with TRBJ2-3, with D maybe TRBD1 (6 bases). CDR1 and CDR2 from the germline V gene are GTSNPN and SVGIG (reference sequence). The CDR3 loop spans 13 amino acids. With 5 bases removed from V and 0 bases from J, the gap between germline ends came to 9 bases. In DNA, the CDR3 is TGTGCCTGGGGGACACTTAGCACAGATACGCAGTATTTT. Translation gives CAWGTLSTDTQYF. Full variable domain (outside the CDR3, taken from reference TRBV30 and TRBJ2-3): SQTIHQWPATLVQPVGSPLSLECTVEGTSNPNLYWYRQAAGRGLQLLFYSVGIGQISSEVPQNLSASRPQDRQFILSSKKLLLSDSGFYLCAWGTLSTDTQYFGPGTRLTVL.

The table lists this clone with a few counts. V and J are TRBV7-9 and TRBJ2-5; 8 bases map to TRBD1. Germline V gene data show CDR1 as SEHNR and CDR2 as FQNEAQ (reference sequence). Trimming took 4 bases from V and 4 from J; bases not matched to a gene: 5. CDR3 length: 14 residues. The CDR3 loop reads CASSSRQGRETQYF. CDR3 nucleotide sequence: TGTGCCAGCAGCTCTCGACAGGGGAGAGAGACCCAGTACTTC. The full variable domain, rest sourced from reference TRBV7-9 and TRBJ2-5, is DTGVSQNPRHKITKRGQNVTFRCDPISEHNRLYWYRQTLGQGPEFLTYFQNEAQLEKSRLLSDRFSAERPKGSFSTLEIQRTEQGDSAMYLCASSSRQGRETQYFGPGTRLLVL.

This chain connects TRBV18 to TRBJ1-1, with a tentative D call TRBD1 (5 bases). The V end was cut by 4 bases, the J end by 3 bases, with 24 bases between. The germline gives CDR1 KGHSH, CDR2 LQKENI. The CDR3 runs 18 residues. CDR3 DNA sequence: TGTGCCAGCTCACGCATTGAGTGGGGAGGAAGGGGACACACTGAAGCTTTCTTT. It translates to CASSRIEWGGRGHTEAFF.

Remarks on this clone: Compared with germline, one end of the junction differs, possibly owing to a read error. V is TRBV7-9 and J is TRBJ1-1, with 7 positions matching TRBD1. CDR1 is SEHNR and CDR2 is FQNEAQ in the germline V gene (reference sequence). The CDR3 runs to 13 residues. The CDR3 protein is CSSSLGQIPEAFF. CDR3 nucleotides: TGTTCCAGCAGCTTGGGACAGATCCCTGAAGCTTTCTTT. The full variable domain, its missing parts supplied by reference TRBV7-9 and TRBJ1-1, is DTGVSQNPRHKITKRGQNVTFRCDPISEHNRLYWYRQTLGQGPEFLTYFQNEAQLEKSRLLSDRFSAERPKGSFSTLEIQRTEQGDSAMYLCSSSLGQIPEAFFGQGTRLTVV.

This chain joins TRBV28 and TRBJ2-2; D might be TRBD1 (6 bases). Germline-derived CDR1 and CDR2 are MDHEN and SYDVKM. The CDR3 contains 13 residues. The V end was cut by 7 bases, the J end by 5 bases, with 11 bases between. The CDR3 spells CASTYRVTGELFF. The CDR3 nucleotides are TGTGCCAGCACATACAGGGTGACCGGGGAGCTGTTTTTT.

This clone has only a few counts. This chain uses TRBV4-1 with TRBJ2-3; 16 nucleotides line up with TRBD2. Germline V gene lookup returns CDR1 MGHRA and CDR2 YSYEKL. After removal of 0 bases from V and 0 bases from J, the junction contained 6 bases not matched to a gene. CDR3 length equals 20 residues. CDR3 sequence: CASSQDRGLAGGPSTDTQYF. The CDR3 DNA follows: TGCGCCAGCAGCCAAGATCGGGGACTAGCGGGGGGGCCTAGCACAGATACGCAGTATTTT.

The DNA for the CDR3 is TGCGCCAGCAGCCAAGGGGAACAGGGTTTCGAGCAGTACTTC. This sequence encodes CASSQGEQGFEQYF. This chain uses TRBV4-3 with TRBJ2-7; D perhaps matches TRBD1 (6 bases). Germline V CDR1 and CDR2: LGHNA, YSLEER. The CDR3 spans 14 residues. V was cut by 1 base and J by 6 bases, with 13 bases left in between.

The chain couples TRBV10-1 to TRBJ2-5, with D tentatively TRBD1 (5 bases). CDR3 length equals 13 residues. CDR1 and CDR2 from the germline V gene are WNHNN and SYGVQD (reference sequence). V lost 5 bases, J lost 5 bases, and 12 bases lay in between. CDR3 region: CASSYEKGETQYF. The CDR3 DNA reads as TGCGCCAGCAGTTACGAAAAGGGGGAGACCCAGTACTTC.

This sequence joins TRBV18 and TRBJ2-5, with D unresolved. The germline CDR1 and CDR2 sequences are KGHSH and LQKENI. Trimming took 4 bases from V and 2 from J, leaving 11 bases between them. This CDR3 contains 14 residues. CDR3 DNA sequence: TGTGCCAGCTCACGGGTATCGCGGCAAGAGACCCAGTACTTC. Protein sequence: CASSRVSRQETQYF.

The V and J genes are TRBV4-1 and TRBJ1-2, with TRBD1 as a possible D gene (6 bases). The CDR3 runs 12 residues. In germline, CDR1 is MGHRA, CDR2 YSYEKL. V was shortened by 6 bases and J by 8 bases, with 13 bases between the two germline ends. The CDR3 sequence is CASSSVGGGYTF. The CDR3 DNA reads TGCGCCAGCAGTTCCGTTGGGGGCGGCTACACCTTC.